The present T cell receptor beta chain was sequenced within a study of CD8 T cells in Susac syndrome. Whole-study findings and limits: The study recognized that its TCR sequencing and HLA analysis covered a relatively small number of individuals.

TCR beta sequencing was performed on blood CD8+ and CD4+ T cells. The multiple sclerosis controls were treatment-naive patients affected by stable or active relapsing-remitting disease. After extraction with the RNeasy kit, roughly 0.5 to 1 ug of the RNA was reverse transcribed using random hexamers. An immunoSEQ multiplex PCR amplified TCR beta CDR3 over 54 Vbeta and 13 Jbeta. In TCRdb, the immunoSEQ multiplex PCR reads were re-called with MiXCR into one record per CDR3 protein. The table includes a few hundred thousand distinct CDR3 sequences, 85% detected once. Details on this clonotype: What it binds is not known.

V trimming: 2 bases; J trimming: 4 bases; junction bases outside the gene matches: 4. Per the germline V gene, CDR1 is DFQATT and CDR2 is SNEGSKA (reference sequence). The CDR3 runs 14 residues. The sequence was obtained from a human donor with multiple sclerosis. The chain couples TRBV20-1 to TRBJ1-5, with 8 bases identical to TRBD1. Sequencing input: CD8+ T cells from PBMCs. CDR3 DNA sequence: TGCAGTGCTAGACCGGGACAGGAGAATCAGCCCCAGCATTTT. Translating it yields CSARPGQENQPQHF.